This passage covers 17 T cell receptor beta chains from one sample sequenced in a study of identical twins. TCRdb independently ran MiXCR on the 5' RACE reads; one entry per CDR3 protein. This sample has roughly 500,000 distinct CDR3 sequences, with roughly a fifth found just once. The same data also contributed to another study, on T cells expressing NK-cell markers.

Sample: CD4+ T cells sorted from blood. The receptor source for this set is a woman younger than 30 in good health.

The chain has TRBV27 and TRBJ1-4, with D maybe TRBD1 (6 bases). This CDR3 is 15 amino acids long. CDR1 and CDR2 from the germline V gene are MNHEY and SMNVEV (reference sequence). The ends were cut back, 6 bases at V and 0 bases at J, with 11 bases in the middle. CDR3 DNA sequence: TGTGCCAGCAGCCCACAGGGCTCAACTAATGAAAAACTGTTTTTT. This sequence encodes CASSPQGSTNEKLFF.

This clonotype was observed a few times. The chain employs TRBV29-1 and TRBJ2-7; tentatively, D is TRBD1 or TRBD2 (5 bases each). Germline V gene data show CDR1 as SQVTM and CDR2 as ANQGSEA. Trimming took 7 bases from V and 0 from J, leaving 10 bases between them. The CDR3 has 12 residues. The CDR3 coding sequence is TGCAGCGGGGGCGACTACTCCTACGAGCAGTACTTC. The encoded protein is CSGGDYSYEQYF.

The sample holds a few counts of this clonotype. The chain employs TRBV4-1 and TRBJ2-1; TRBD2 matches at 7 bases. Per the germline V gene, CDR1 is MGHRA and CDR2 is YSYEKL. J lost 7 bases, V lost 4 bases, and 7 bases had no gene match. This CDR3 spans 14 amino acids. The CDR3: CASSPLTSRNEQFF. CDR3 in DNA: TGCGCCAGCAGCCCGTTGACTAGCCGGAATGAGCAGTTCTTC.

This clonotype was seen more than once but under ten times. This sequence joins TRBV6-1 and TRBJ1-2; the match to TRBD1 covers 7 bases. Germline CDR1 is MNHNS and CDR2 is SASEGT. The CDR3 runs 14 residues. Trimming removed 7 bases from V and 8 bases from J; junction bases left unmatched: 13. The CDR3 nucleotides are TGTGCCAGCATTCCAAACAGGGGAGGGCAAGGCTACACCTTC. Protein sequence: CASIPNRGGQGYTF.

This clonotype was counted at least ten times. The chain joins TRBV12-3 or TRBV12-4 to TRBJ2-1; unclear D gene. The germline V and J ends were trimmed by 3 bases and 9 bases, with 9 bases remaining between them. This CDR3 is 12 amino acids long. CDR3 DNA: TGTGCCAGCAGTTTCAGGTCGAGTGAGCAGTTCTTC. Translation gives CASSFRSSEQFF.

This clonotype appeared many times. The chain combines TRBV6-5 with TRBJ1-6; weak D call: TRBD1 (6 bases). V was pared by 4 bases and J by 10 bases, with 17 bases between. The germline CDR1 and CDR2 sequences are MNHEY and SVGAGI. The CDR3 is 15 amino acids. Written as DNA, the CDR3 is TGTGCCAGCAGTTTTTCACAGGGAAGAGGCTCACCCCTCCACTTT. This sequence encodes CASSFSQGRGSPLHF.

This clonotype was seen at least ten times. The CDR3 bases are TGCAGTGCTAACGGGTTCGAGATCAGTTATGGCTACACCTTC. Its protein product is CSANGFEISYGYTF. This chain uses TRBV20-1 with TRBJ1-2; D is undetermined. Germline V gene data show CDR1 as DFQATT and CDR2 as SNEGSKA (reference sequence). This CDR3 is built from 14 residues. V was cut by 4 bases and J by 5 bases, with 17 bases left in between.

The V and J genes are TRBV5-1 and TRBJ1-2, with TRBD1 matching 9 bases. Losses at the gene ends were 0 bases for V and 6 bases for J; bases not matched to a gene: 3. This CDR3 is built from 14 residues. Germline values: CDR1 SGHRS, CDR2 YFSETQ. For the CDR3, the DNA is TGCGCCAGCAGCTTGGACAGGGGGCTAGATGGCTACACCTTC. Translating it yields CASSLDRGLDGYTF.

There are a few counts of this clonotype. This chain links TRBV7-6 with TRBJ2-1, with 9 nucleotides matching TRBD1. CDR1 is SGHVS, CDR2 FNYEAQ, per germline. The V segment lost 5 bases and the J segment 1 base; nucleotides outside the gene matches: 6. The CDR3 is 16 amino acids. Here the CDR3 DNA reads TGTGCCAGCAGCCCGTACGGACAGGGGTCCTACAATGAGCAGTTCTTC. Its protein product is CASSPYGQGSYNEQFF.

There are many counts of this clonotype. The V call is TRBV29-1, the J call TRBJ1-1, with D perhaps TRBD1 (6 bases). This CDR3 has 13 residues. CDR1 SQVTM and CDR2 ANQGSEA come from the germline V gene. Trimming removed 4 bases at V and 5 bases at J, with 14 bases between. This CDR3 reads CSVVRGARTEAFF. CDR3 DNA sequence: TGCAGCGTTGTTCGGGGGGCGCGAACTGAAGCTTTCTTT. Full variable domain (remainder filled in from reference TRBV29-1 and TRBJ1-1): SAVISQKPSRDICQRGTSLTIQCQVDSQVTMMFWYRQQPGQSLTLIATANQGSEATYESGFVIDKFPISRPNLTFSTLTVSNMSPEDSSIYLCSVVRGARTEAFFGQGTRLTVV.

V and J are TRBV27 and TRBJ1-2, with 10 bases aligning to TRBD1. The trim removed 6 bases at V and 7 bases at J, leaving 11 bases unmatched. The germline V gene has CDR1 MNHEY and CDR2 SMNVEV (reference sequence). This CDR3 comprises 15 residues. The DNA for the CDR3 is TGTGCCAGCAGCCGAAACGGACAGGGGGATCGTGGCTACACCTTC. Protein: CASSRNGQGDRGYTF.

The chain employs TRBV5-1 and TRBJ2-7, with TRBD1 matching 9 bases. CDR1 is SGHRS, CDR2 YFSETQ, per germline. Germline trimming cut 2 bases from V and 7 bases from J; bases unmatched to any gene: 7. This CDR3 has 14 residues. The CDR3 protein is CASSLPTGGDEQYF. The DNA for the CDR3 is TGCGCCAGCAGCTTACCGACAGGGGGTGATGAGCAGTACTTC. The entire variable domain, with the rest obtained from reference TRBV5-1 and TRBJ2-7, is as follows: KAGVTQTPRYLIKTRGQQVTLSCSPISGHRSVSWYQQTPGQGLQFLFEYFSETQRNKGNFPGRFSGRQFSNSRSEMNVSTLELGDSALYLCASSLPTGGDEQYFGPGTRLTVT.

This rearrangement joins TRBV7-9 to TRBJ2-3; tentative D call: TRBD2 (6 bases). The CDR3 has 14 amino acids. CDR1 and CDR2 (germline): SEHNR, FQNEAQ (reference sequence). Trimming stripped 8 bases from V and 8 bases from J, with 20 bases between. CDR3 loop: CASSPGGAPGTQYF. CDR3 bases: TGTGCCAGCTCTCCCGGGGGAGCACCGGGTACGCAGTATTTT. The entire variable domain, with the rest obtained from reference TRBV7-9 and TRBJ2-3, is as follows: DTGVSQNPRHKITKRGQNVTFRCDPISEHNRLYWYRQTLGQGPEFLTYFQNEAQLEKSRLLSDRFSAERPKGSFSTLEIQRTEQGDSAMYLCASSPGGAPGTQYFGPGTRLTVL.

This clonotype was observed a few times. The chain has TRBV6-6 and TRBJ1-2, with D maybe TRBD1 (6 bases). This CDR3 is built from 13 residues. Germline V CDR1 and CDR2: MNHNY, SVGAGI (reference sequence). Trimming cost V 7 bases and J 2 bases, with 11 bases left between them. This chain's CDR3 is CASIPGTNYGYTF. In nucleotides, the CDR3 is TGTGCCAGCATCCCCGGGACAAACTATGGCTACACCTTC.

This chain uses TRBV20-1 with TRBJ1-1, with D perhaps TRBD1 (6 bases). This CDR3 spans 15 amino acids. Germline-derived CDR1 and CDR2 are DFQATT and SNEGSKA (reference sequence). V shed 5 bases and J shed 4 bases, with 20 bases lying between them. CDR3 bases: TGCAGTGCTGGTACTCTGGGGGCCCGGGGCACTGAAGCTTTCTTT. This encodes CSAGTLGARGTEAFF.

The table lists this clonotype with many counts. The J gene is TRBJ2-1, the V gene TRBV20-1; D is possibly TRBD2 (6 bases). Per the germline V gene, CDR1 is DFQATT and CDR2 is SNEGSKA (reference sequence). The CDR3 covers 13 residues. V was cut by 3 bases and J by 5 bases, with 11 bases left in between. The CDR3 DNA sequence: TGCAGTGCTAGCCGGGGGAATAACAATGAGCAGTTCTTC. Its translation is CSASRGNNNEQFF.

This chain uses TRBV15 with TRBJ2-5; a possible D gene is TRBD1 (5 bases). V dropped 0 bases and J dropped 4 bases, with 12 bases sitting between them. Germline V lookup: CDR1 LNHNV, CDR2 YYDKDF (reference sequence). This CDR3 spans 15 amino acids. DNA of the CDR3: TGTGCCACCAGCAGAGATAGGGCAGGGCCAGAGACCCAGTACTTC. It yields the protein CATSRDRAGPETQYF.